These T cell receptor beta chains were read from a single sample in a study of shared clonotypes between healthy human individuals. Generated by immunoSEQ multiplex PCR, the TCRdb table keeps only in-frame clones and is missing some. The sample carries some 2,000,000 clones, 90% to 96% recorded once. The sequenced sample consisted of naive CD4+ T cells sorted from blood. These receptors originate from a man in his late teens or twenties in good health. Both conserved end residues are part of each CDR3. The order of the fields is clone size, J gene, V gene, D gene, CDR3 DNA, CDR3 protein. The D gene is left open where the match is weak. Clone size is stated in some rows and not others, as once, few, many or a class when expanded.

NA TRBJ2-3 TRBV30 TRBD2 TGTGCCTGGAGTGTACGGCGGACTAGCGGGCTCACAGATACGCAGTATTTT CAWSVRRTSGLTDTQYF
NA TRBJ2-1 TRBV5-6 NA TGTGCCAGCAGCTTATTCTACAATGAGCAGTTCTTC CASSLFYNEQFF
few TRBJ2-7 TRBV2 TRBD2 TGTGCCAGCAGTGAAGTGGGTGGGAGGGCAGGATACGAGCAGTACTTC CASSEVGGRAGYEQYF
NA TRBJ2-3 TRBV7-8 TRBD2 TGTGCCAGCAGCTTAAGCGGGGGGGCGGCAGATACGCAGTATTTT CASSLSGGAADTQYF
NA TRBJ1-5 TRBV4-1 NA TGCGCCAGCAGCCAAGCGATGAGGAACAATCAGCCCCAGCATTTT CASSQAMRNNQPQHF
NA TRBJ1-1 TRBV28 NA TGTGCCAGCAGTTTCCCTTTGGGGAACACTGAAGCTTTCTTT CASSFPLGNTEAFF
NA TRBJ1-5 TRBV6-5 NA TGTGCCAGCAGGCGGGCCCGGGATGGTCAGCCCCAGCATTTT CASRRARDGQPQHF
NA TRBJ2-3 TRBV9 NA TGTGCCAGCAGCGTAGACTGGGGCACAGATACGCAGTATTTT CASSVDWGTDTQYF
NA TRBJ1-6 TRBV16 NA TGTGCCAGCAGCCAACGACAGGCTAATTCACCCCTCCACTTT CASSQRQANSPLHF
NA TRBJ2-2 TRBV18 TRBD1 TGTGCCAGCTCACCACAGGGGGCCCCGAGCACCGGGGAGCTGTTTTTT CASSPQGAPSTGELFF
NA TRBJ2-1 TRBV27 TRBD1 TGTGCCAGCAGTAGGAGGGACAGGTCATACAATGAGCAGTTCTTC CASSRRDRSYNEQFF
NA TRBJ1-5 TRBV14 NA TGTGCCAGCAGCCAGGGAGATAGCAATCAGCCCCAGCATTTT CASSQGDSNQPQHF
once TRBJ2-7 TRBV30 TRBD1 TGTGCCTGGTCTTCGCAGGGGGCAAACGAGCAGTACTTC CAWSSQGANEQYF
once TRBJ1-5 TRBV27 TRBD1 TGTGCCAGCAGTTTCACAGGGGGAGGCAATCAGCCCCAGCATTTT CASSFTGGGNQPQHF
NA TRBJ1-1 TRBV6-4 NA TGTGCCAGCAGTCAAGGACGGAACACTGAAGCTTTCTTT CASSQGRNTEAFF
NA TRBJ2-2 TRBV5-6 TRBD1 TGTGCCAGCAGCTTGGTGGTGGACAGGGGCACCGGGGAGCTGTTTTTT CASSLVVDRGTGELFF
NA TRBJ1-3 TRBV30 NA TGTGCCTGGAGTGTTTCCATCCTGGCCTTCTCTGTGGACACCATATATTTT CAWSVSILAFSVDTIYF
once TRBJ2-7 TRBV7-2 NA TGTGCCAGCAGCGGAGGAGCACTGAGGTACGAGCAGTACTTC CASSGGALRYEQYF
NA TRBJ2-2 TRBV7-2 NA TGTGCCAGCAGCTTAGTTTTGGTCTCCACCGGGGAGCTGTTTTTT CASSLVLVSTGELFF
NA TRBJ2-2 TRBV2 TRBD2 TGTGCCAGCAGTGTAGCGGGAGATATTGGGGAGCTGTTTTTT CASSVAGDIGELFF
NA TRBJ2-6 TRBV7-9 NA TGTGCCAGCAGCGCCGATCTCTCTGGGGCCAACGTCCTGACTTTC CASSADLSGANVLTF
NA TRBJ1-2 TRBV2 NA TGTGCCAGCCTAGGGGACCAAGCATCCTATGGCTACACCTTC CASLGDQASYGYTF
NA TRBJ2-7 TRBV6-5 NA TGTGCCAGCAGTCGGGGGATGGAGTCCTACGAGCAGTACTTC CASSRGMESYEQYF
once TRBJ1-2 TRBV4-2 NA TGTGCCAGCAGCCAAGACTCCTCTTCGCGTGGCTACACCTTC CASSQDSSSRGYTF
NA TRBJ1-5 TRBV4-1 NA TGCGCCAGCAGCCAAGACAGTATACAGCCCCAGCATTTT CASSQDSIQPQHF
NA TRBJ1-1 TRBV15 NA TGTGCCACCAGCAGAGGTGGAGGATTGAACACTGAAGCTTTCTTT CATSRGGGLNTEAFF
NA TRBJ1-1 TRBV5-1 NA TGCGCCAGCAGCTTGGGAACAGGTAAAAACACTGAAGCTTTCTTT CASSLGTGKNTEAFF
NA TRBJ2-3 TRBV2 NA TGTGCCAGCAGTGAGAACACAGATACGCAGTATTTT CASSENTDTQYF
NA TRBJ2-2 TRBV7-2 TRBD2 TGTGCCAGCAGCTTAACTAGCGGGGCCGGGGAGCTGTTTTTT CASSLTSGAGELFF
NA TRBJ2-7 TRBV7-9 NA TGTGCCAGCAGCGCGCCGGGACATCTCTACGAGCAGTACTTC CASSAPGHLYEQYF
NA TRBJ1-1 TRBV30 NA TGTGCCTGGAGTGGAATCGGCATGAACACTGAAGCTTTCTTT CAWSGIGMNTEAFF
NA TRBJ2-5 TRBV28 TRBD2 TGTGCCAGCATCCCCCCAGCGGGAGGAGAGACCCAGTACTTC CASIPPAGGETQYF
NA TRBJ1-5 TRBV5-6 TRBD1 TGTGCCAGCAGCTTCAGACAGGGGGTCGGGAATCAGCCCCAGCATTTT CASSFRQGVGNQPQHF
NA TRBJ2-7 TRBV4-2 NA TGTGCCAGCAGCCAAGGTACTAGTTTCGACGAGCAGTACTTC CASSQGTSFDEQYF
NA TRBJ2-2 TRBV28 TRBD1 TGTGCCAGCAGCTCCAGACAGGGGAGTGTTACCGGGGAGCTGTTTTTT CASSSRQGSVTGELFF
NA TRBJ1-6 TRBV10-3 NA TGTGCCATCAAGGCTAATTCACCCCTCCACTTT CAIKANSPLHF
NA TRBJ1-3 TRBV6-5 NA TGTGCCAGCAGTTACACGCAGGGAACCGGAAACACCATATATTTT CASSYTQGTGNTIYF
NA TRBJ2-3 TRBV7-9 NA TGTGCCAGCAGCGCCCGGGGGGCTTCTGTCACAGATACGCAGTATTTT CASSARGASVTDTQYF
once TRBJ1-2 TRBV5-4 NA TGTGCCAGCAGTTTTATCAGTGTTACGGGAGGCTACACCTTC CASSFISVTGGYTF
once TRBJ1-6 TRBV10-3 NA TGTGCCATCAGCCAATACTCCTATAATTCACCCCTCCACTTT CAISQYSYNSPLHF
NA TRBJ2-2 TRBV10-3 TRBD1 TGTGCCATCAGCCCGTACACCGCCGGGACAGGGTTCGCGAACACCGGGGAGCTGTTTTTT CAISPYTAGTGFANTGELFF
NA TRBJ1-1 TRBV6-6 NA TGTGCCAGCAGCCTCGGTGAGGGCACTGAAGCTTTCTTT CASSLGEGTEAFF
NA TRBJ1-5 TRBV5-1 NA TGCGCCAGCAGCTTGTACGGGGATGGTCAGCCCCAGCATTTT CASSLYGDGQPQHF